The TCR beta chain described here comes from a study of T cells in Graves' hyperthyroidism and ophthalmopathy. This clonotype occurred many times. What it binds is unknown. The source material, RNA transcripts, was used to amplify TCR beta CDR3 regions. TCR CDR3 regions were first amplified by RT-PCR with HTBI primers. TCRdb reprocessed the multiplex PCR reads via MiXCR and lists one record per CDR3 protein. The repertoire holds 600,000 to 650,000 distinct CDR3 sequences, roughly 15% seen once, with around 3.9% in the top ten. Overall study results and limits: The majority of expanded thyroid clonotypes above 0.001 also appeared in blood.

Patients showing uncontrolled infection, other autoimmune disease, pregnancy or lactation were ineligible. Trimming removed 0 bases at V and 2 bases at J, with 10 bases between. Looked up from germline, CDR1 is MNHEY and CDR2 is SMNVEV (reference sequence). The CDR3 is made up of 15 amino acids. The specimen sequenced was blood. The rearrangement joins TRBV27 to TRBJ1-2; D ambiguous. The TCR sequence derives from a woman younger than 45 with Graves' hyperthyroidism. The CDR3 sequence is CASSLSMTTNYGYTF. The CDR3 DNA reads TGTGCCAGCAGTTTATCCATGACAACCAACTATGGCTACACCTTC.